This T cell receptor (beta chain) was recorded in a study of identical twins. TCRdb analysed the 5' RACE reads with MiXCR anew, one entry per CDR3 protein. The sample gives hundreds of thousands of distinct CDR3 sequences, approximately 13% of which show up once; around 1.6% is in the top ten. General study points: Invariant MAIT and iNKT cells are populations that could partly confound zero-insertion analyses. There were fewer insertions in abundant cord blood beta clonotypes, but memory repertoires showed no such pattern. Twins shared beta out-of-frame sequences in excess, but this excess was weaker.

This clonotype was counted a few times. As yet, its antigen is unknown. Being one base from a much bigger clone, this may be a read error. The germline V and J ends were trimmed by 7 bases and 0 bases, with 7 bases remaining between them. Germline V gene lookup returns CDR1 MNHNY and CDR2 SVGAGI (reference sequence). This CDR3 is built from 13 residues. The same data also went into a second study, on yellow fever vaccine responses in identical twins.

The sequenced sample was PBMCs. The rearrangement uses TRBV6-6 and TRBJ2-1; D unresolved. This TCR came from a woman aged 18-29 years in good health. The DNA for the CDR3 is TGTGCCAGCACCTCGAGCTCCTACAATGAGCAGTTCTTC. Its protein is CASTSSSYNEQFF.